The rows below give T cell receptor beta chains drawn from one sample of a study of Ad26.COV2.S vaccination and SARS-CoV-2 variants. Sequencing was performed with immunoSEQ multiplex PCR; in TCRdb, only in-frame clones are kept and a portion is missing. The sample has about 500,000 clones, 80% to 90% seen once. Specimen: peripheral blood, collected in a trial of Ad26.COV2.S vaccine versus placebo. These TCRs come from a person aged 18-60 years who received the Ad26.COV2.S COVID-19 vaccine or a placebo. Each CDR3 is given with its conserved first and last residue. Fields, in order: V gene, D gene, clone size, J gene, CDR3 protein, CDR3 DNA. The D gene is left open where the match is weak. Some rows mark clone size as missing; the rest say once, few, many or name a class of expanded clone.

TRBV12-3/TRBV12-4	NA	few	TRBJ2-7	CASSPTEYEQYF	TGTGCCAGCAGCCCGACGGAGTACGAGCAGTACTTC
TRBV5-1	NA	NA	TRBJ2-7	CASSLETAYEQYF	TGCGCCAGCAGCTTGGAGACAGCATACGAGCAGTACTTC
TRBV9	NA	NA	TRBJ1-2	CASSVSVGQNYGYTF	TGTGCCAGCAGCGTATCCGTAGGCCAAAACTATGGCTACACCTTC
TRBV18	NA	NA	TRBJ1-2	CASSPRSEFGGYTF	TGTGCCAGCTCACCGAGGTCCGAGTTTGGGGGCTACACCTTC
TRBV29-1	NA	NA	TRBJ1-4	CSVSRQSNEKLFF	TGCAGCGTTTCGAGGCAGAGTAATGAAAAACTGTTTTTT
TRBV5-1	NA	few	TRBJ1-1	CASSLEFGGLNTEAFF	TGCGCCAGCAGCTTGGAATTTGGGGGGCTGAACACTGAAGCTTTCTTT
TRBV3-1/TRBV3-2	NA	NA	TRBJ1-2	CASSQGDYGYTF	TGTGCCAGCAGTCAAGGGGACTATGGCTACACCTTC
TRBV5-1	NA	once	TRBJ1-2	CASSFDRQLNYGYTF	TGCGCCAGCAGCTTCGACAGGCAACTTAACTATGGCTACACCTTC
TRBV6-4	TRBD2	NA	TRBJ2-1	CASSKGTSGTNEQFF	TGTGCCAGCAGTAAAGGGACTAGCGGGACGAACGAGCAGTTCTTC
TRBV15	NA	NA	TRBJ2-2	CATSRNQAGELFF	TGTGCCACCAGCAGAAATCAGGCCGGGGAGCTGTTTTTT
TRBV30	TRBD2	NA	TRBJ2-1	CAWSPSGDYNEQFF	TGTGCCTGGAGTCCCAGCGGGGATTACAATGAGCAGTTCTTC
TRBV7-2	NA	NA	TRBJ2-3	CASSFFPGATDTQYF	TGTGCCAGCAGCTTCTTTCCGGGAGCCACAGATACGCAGTATTTT
TRBV7-9	NA	NA	TRBJ2-1	CASSPKGSSYNEQFF	TGTGCCAGCAGCCCAAAGGGTAGCTCCTACAATGAGCAGTTCTTC
TRBV18	NA	NA	TRBJ2-5	CASSTVVQETQYF	TGTGCCAGCTCAACAGTAGTCCAAGAGACCCAGTACTTC
TRBV5-4	NA	NA	TRBJ2-4	CASSDPTRQNIQYF	TGTGCCAGCAGCGATCCGACGCGACAAAACATTCAGTACTTC
TRBV30	NA	NA	TRBJ2-5	CAWRDQGPGTQYF	TGTGCCTGGAGGGACCAGGGGCCAGGGACCCAGTACTTC
TRBV7-2	NA	few	TRBJ2-7	CASSLSPGSSYEQYF	TGTGCCAGCAGCTTATCTCCAGGGAGCTCCTACGAGCAGTACTTC
TRBV6-6	NA	once	TRBJ1-3	CATTRGRDGNTIYF	TGTGCCACTACTAGGGGCAGGGACGGAAACACCATATATTTT
TRBV7-3	NA	NA	TRBJ2-4	CASSPTGMLNIQYF	TGTGCCAGCAGCCCGACGGGGATGTTAAACATTCAGTACTTC
TRBV5-4	NA	NA	TRBJ1-2	CASSLAPANYGYTF	TGTGCCAGCAGCTTGGCACCGGCTAACTATGGCTACACCTTC
TRBV19	NA	NA	TRBJ1-5	CASSYGTGGQPQHF	TGTGCCAGTAGTTATGGCACAGGAGGTCAGCCCCAGCATTTT
TRBV23-1	NA	NA	TRBJ2-7	CASRRGEQYF	TGCGCCAGCCGGAGGGGGGAGCAGTACTTC
TRBV6-2/TRBV6-3	TRBD1	NA	TRBJ1-2	CASSWGTGIYGYTF	TGTGCCAGCAGTTGGGGGACAGGGATCTATGGCTACACCTTC